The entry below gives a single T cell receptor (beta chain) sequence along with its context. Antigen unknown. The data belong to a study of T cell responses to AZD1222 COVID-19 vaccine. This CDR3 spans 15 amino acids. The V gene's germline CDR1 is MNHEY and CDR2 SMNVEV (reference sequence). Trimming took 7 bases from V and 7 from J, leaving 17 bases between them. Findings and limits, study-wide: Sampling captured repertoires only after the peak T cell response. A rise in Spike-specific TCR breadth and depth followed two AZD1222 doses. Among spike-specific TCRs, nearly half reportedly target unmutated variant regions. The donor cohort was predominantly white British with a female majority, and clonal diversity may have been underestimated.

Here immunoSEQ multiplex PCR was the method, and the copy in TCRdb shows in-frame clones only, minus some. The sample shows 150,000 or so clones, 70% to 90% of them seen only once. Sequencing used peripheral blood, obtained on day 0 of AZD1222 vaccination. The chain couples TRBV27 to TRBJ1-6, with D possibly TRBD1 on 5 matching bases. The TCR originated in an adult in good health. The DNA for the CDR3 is TGTGCCAGCACAACCGAGGGGTTGGGGAATTCACCCCTCCACTTT. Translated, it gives CASTTEGLGNSPLHF.